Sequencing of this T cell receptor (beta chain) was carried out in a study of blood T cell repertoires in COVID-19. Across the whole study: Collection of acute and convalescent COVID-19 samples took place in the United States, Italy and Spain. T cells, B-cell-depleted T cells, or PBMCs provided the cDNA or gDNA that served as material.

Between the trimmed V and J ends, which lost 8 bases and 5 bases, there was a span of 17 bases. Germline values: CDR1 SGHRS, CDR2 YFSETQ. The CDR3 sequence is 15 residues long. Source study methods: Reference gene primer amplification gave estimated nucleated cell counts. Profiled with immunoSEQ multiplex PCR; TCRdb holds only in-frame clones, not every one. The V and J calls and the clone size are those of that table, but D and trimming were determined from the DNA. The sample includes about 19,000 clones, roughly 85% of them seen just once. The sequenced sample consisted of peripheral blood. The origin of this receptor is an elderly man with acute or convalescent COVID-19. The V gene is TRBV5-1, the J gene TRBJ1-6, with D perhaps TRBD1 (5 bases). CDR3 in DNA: TGCGCCAGTCGATACGACAGAAAACATAATTCACCCCTCCACTTT. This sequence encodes CASRYDRKHNSPLHF.